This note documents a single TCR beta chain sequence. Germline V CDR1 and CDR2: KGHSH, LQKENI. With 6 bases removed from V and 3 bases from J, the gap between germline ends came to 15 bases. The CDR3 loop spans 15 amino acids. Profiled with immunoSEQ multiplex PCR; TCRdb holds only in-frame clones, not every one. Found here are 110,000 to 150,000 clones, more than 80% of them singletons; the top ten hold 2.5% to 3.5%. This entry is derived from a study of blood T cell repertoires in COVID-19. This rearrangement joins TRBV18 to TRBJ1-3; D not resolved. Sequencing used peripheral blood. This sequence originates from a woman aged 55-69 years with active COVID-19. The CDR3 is CASSPTGSGGNTIYF. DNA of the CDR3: TGTGCCAGCTCCCCCACTGGAAGCGGTGGAAACACCATATATTTT.